This is a list of T cell receptor beta chains from one sample in a study of cytomegalovirus exposure and HLA in healthy donors. Profiling relied on immunoSEQ multiplex PCR, and the TCRdb table lists in-frame clones only, not all of them. The sample has roughly 100,000 clones; 75% to 85% are singletons. Sequenced input: PBMCs. Receptors originate from a man aged 50-59 years in good health and CMV-seronegative. The CDR3 runs from the conserved cysteine through the conserved F or W. The order of the fields is V gene, D gene, J gene, clone size, CDR3 length, CDR3 DNA, CDR3 protein. A D gene is named only where the DNA matches it firmly. A clone size is listed for some rows: how often the clone was seen (once, few, many), or a class if it is expanded.

TRBV5-1	TRBD1	TRBJ2-5	-	14	TGCGCCAGCAGCTGGGGGGACAGGGGTTGGGAGCAGTACTTC	CASSWGDRGWEQYF
TRBV4-2	TRBD1	TRBJ1-2	-	14	TGTGCCAGCAGCCATGGACAGGGGTCCTATGGCTACACCTTC	CASSHGQGSYGYTF
TRBV30	-	TRBJ1-2	-	12	TGTGCCTGGAGTTTGGCGGACTATGGCTACACCTTC	CAWSLADYGYTF
TRBV19	TRBD1	TRBJ1-1	-	15	TGTGCCAGAGAAGCCGGGACAGGAAAGAACACTGAAGCTTTCTTT	CAREAGTGKNTEAFF
TRBV9	-	TRBJ2-5	few	13	TGTGCCAGCAGCGCCGACAGAATAGAGACCCAGTACTTC	CASSADRIETQYF
TRBV7-3	-	TRBJ2-1	-	13	TGTGCCAGCAGCCAATACAGGGACAATGAGCAGTTCTTC	CASSQYRDNEQFF
TRBV2	TRBD1	TRBJ1-2	-	12	TGTGCCAGCAGCGCAGGGGGCCATGGCTACACCTTC	CASSAGGHGYTF
TRBV5-4	TRBD2	TRBJ2-3	-	16	TGTGCCAGCAGCTGGCCGAGAGCGGGGGGGCCGGATACGCAGTATTTT	CASSWPRAGGPDTQYF
TRBV5-8	-	TRBJ2-1	-	15	TGTGCCAGCAGCTTGGCAGGGCAGGGCTACAATGAGCAGTTCTTC	CASSLAGQGYNEQFF
TRBV5-1	-	TRBJ1-1	-	13	TGCGCCAGCAGCTACCAAGAGGACACTGAAGCTTTCTTT	CASSYQEDTEAFF
TRBV10-2	-	TRBJ2-3	once	11	TGCGCCAGCGGGAGCGCAGATACGCAGTATTTT	CASGSADTQYF
TRBV2	-	TRBJ1-3	-	14	TGTGCCAGCAGTGACTACGGGACTGGAAACACCATATATTTT	CASSDYGTGNTIYF
TRBV27	-	TRBJ1-1	-	17	TGTGCCAGCAGTTTACCTCCCCAGAAATCTGCGAACACTGAAGCTTTCTTT	CASSLPPQKSANTEAFF
TRBV5-1	TRBD1	TRBJ2-5	-	15	TGCGCCAGCAGCTTCGGGACAGGGAGGGTGGAGACCCAGTACTTC	CASSFGTGRVETQYF
TRBV11-1	TRBD1	TRBJ2-5	-	15	TGTGCCAGCAGCGGACAGGGACCACCTGGGGAGACCCAGTACTTC	CASSGQGPPGETQYF
TRBV4-3	-	TRBJ2-7	-	15	TGCGCCAGCAGCCAAGATAGTTGGGCATACTACGAGCAGTACTTC	CASSQDSWAYYEQYF
TRBV14	-	TRBJ1-2	-	13	TGTGCCAGCAGCCAAGTCATCAACTATGGCTACACCTTC	CASSQVINYGYTF
TRBV28	TRBD1	TRBJ1-3	-	15	TGTGCCAGCACTATATTTACAGGGGTCGGAAACACCATATATTTT	CASTIFTGVGNTIYF
TRBV7-6	-	TRBJ2-5	-	14	TGTGCCAGCAGCTTAGGGACAGTTCAAGAGACCCAGTACTTC	CASSLGTVQETQYF
TRBV6-5	TRBD1	TRBJ1-4	-	15	TGTGCCAGCAGCCCCGGACAGGGAGGGTGGGGAAAACTGTTTTTT	CASSPGQGGWGKLFF
TRBV7-2	TRBD1	TRBJ2-2	once	15	TGTGCCAGCAGCCGAAGACAGGGCGACACCGGGGAGCTGTTTTTT	CASSRRQGDTGELFF
TRBV5-5	-	TRBJ2-2	-	16	TGTGCCAGCAGCCAATATGGGGGGAACGAGGCCGGGGAGCTGTTTTTT	CASSQYGGNEAGELFF
TRBV4-1	TRBD2	TRBJ2-7	-	18	TGCGCCAGCAGCCAAGATCAGAATAGCGGGGGCCCTCGGGACGAGCAGTACTTC	CASSQDQNSGGPRDEQYF
TRBV4-1	-	TRBJ2-7	-	15	TGCGCCAGCAGCCAAGGTCACAGGTGGGCCTACGAGCAGTACTTC	CASSQGHRWAYEQYF
TRBV9	TRBD2	TRBJ2-3	-	16	TGTGCCAGCAGCGTAGGACTAGCGGAGAACACAGATACGCAGTATTTT	CASSVGLAENTDTQYF
TRBV15	TRBD1	TRBJ1-1	-	12	TGTGCCTCACAGGGGCTCAGGACTGAAGCTTTCTTT	CASQGLRTEAFF
TRBV11-2	TRBD2	TRBJ2-3	-	14	TGTGCCAGCGCGACTAGCGGGGGCTCAGATACGCAGTATTTT	CASATSGGSDTQYF
TRBV19	-	TRBJ1-2	once	12	TGTGCCAGTAGTATCTCAGGCTATGGCTACACCTTC	CASSISGYGYTF